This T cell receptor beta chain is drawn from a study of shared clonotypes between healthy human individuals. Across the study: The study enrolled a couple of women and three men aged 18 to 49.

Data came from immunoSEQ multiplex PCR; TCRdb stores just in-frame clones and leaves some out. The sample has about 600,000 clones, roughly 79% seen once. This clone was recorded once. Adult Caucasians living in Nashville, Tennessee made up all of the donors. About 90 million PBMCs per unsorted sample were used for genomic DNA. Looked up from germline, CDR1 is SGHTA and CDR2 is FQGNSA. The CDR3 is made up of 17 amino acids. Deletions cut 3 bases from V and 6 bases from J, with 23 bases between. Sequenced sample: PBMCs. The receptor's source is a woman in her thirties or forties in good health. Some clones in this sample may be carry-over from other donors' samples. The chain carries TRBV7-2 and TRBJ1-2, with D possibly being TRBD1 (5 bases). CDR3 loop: CASSFQPPGTRPNGYTF. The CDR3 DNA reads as TGTGCCAGCAGCTTCCAACCTCCCGGGACGAGGCCCAATGGCTACACCTTC.